These 14 T cell receptor beta chains were sequenced from one sample in a study of cytomegalovirus exposure and HLA in healthy donors. A multiplex PCR was run with 60 Vbeta primers and 13 Jbeta primers. Libraries were prepared by immunoSEQ multiplex PCR; TCRdb keeps only in-frame clonotypes and omits some of them. The sample holds about 150,000 clones; around 80% are singletons and the top ten take roughly an eighth. Sequences were obtained from PBMCs. These receptors originate from a woman between 45 and 65 years old in good health and CMV-seropositive.

In nucleotides, the CDR3 is TGCAGCGTTGAGGCTAGCGGGGGGGGCACAGATACGCAGTATTTT. Its protein product is CSVEASGGGTDTQYF. The chain is built from TRBV29-1 and TRBJ2-3, with 12 nucleotides matching TRBD2. J gave up 1 base and V 3 bases, and 2 bases lay outside the gene matches. This CDR3 spans 15 amino acids. Germline values: CDR1 SQVTM, CDR2 ANQGSEA.

This chain joins TRBV2 and TRBJ2-2; 10 nucleotides agree with TRBD2. Trimming cost V 6 bases and J 4 bases; bases outside gene matches: 8. Germline V gene lookup returns CDR1 SNHLY and CDR2 FYNNEI. This CDR3 is 16 amino acids long. The CDR3: CASRDSGGAGTGELFF. The CDR3, as DNA: TGTGCCAGCAGAGACAGCGGGGGGGCTGGCACCGGGGAGCTGTTTTTT.

This clone was observed a few times. J is TRBJ1-5 and V is TRBV9, with D perhaps matching TRBD1 (5 bases). The CDR3 spans 14 residues. Trimming removed 0 bases at V and 10 bases at J, with 14 bases between. Germline lookup yields CDR1 SGDLS and CDR2 YYNGEE. The chain's CDR3 is CASSVVWDSGPQHF. The CDR3 nucleotides are TGTGCCAGCAGCGTAGTTTGGGACTCGGGCCCCCAGCATTTT.

This sequence joins TRBV5-1 and TRBJ2-5; D not resolved. Germline V gene data show CDR1 as SGHRS and CDR2 as YFSETQ. The CDR3 has 12 residues. V lost 4 bases and J lost 5, with 9 bases in between. Here the CDR3 reads CASSTSRETQYF. For the CDR3, the DNA is TGCGCCAGCAGCACCTCCAGGGAGACCCAGTACTTC.

The J gene is TRBJ2-7, the V gene TRBV4-2, with 11 positions matching TRBD1. J gave up 2 bases and V 2 bases, and 8 bases lay outside the gene matches. The CDR3 consists of 17 residues. The germline CDR1 and CDR2 sequences are LGHNA and YNFKEQ. DNA of the CDR3: TGTGCCAGCAGCCAAATCCGGGACAGGGGGACGACCTACGAGCAGTACTTC. This encodes CASSQIRDRGTTYEQYF.

The CDR3 sequence: CASSPSGGPNTEAFF. As DNA, the CDR3 is TGTGCCAGCAGCCCTTCAGGGGGACCGAACACTGAAGCTTTCTTT. V is TRBV4-2 and J is TRBJ1-1, with TRBD1 identical over 7 bases. The germline CDR1 and CDR2 sequences are LGHNA and YNFKEQ. CDR3 size: 15 residues. With V trimmed by 4 bases and J by 1 base, 6 bases remained unmatched.

V usage is TRBV6-1 and J usage is TRBJ1-1; D is undetermined. Germline CDR1 and CDR2: MNHNS and SASEGT. The CDR3 runs to 12 residues. Trimming pared 2 bases from V and 3 bases from J, leaving 4 bases between. The CDR3 region has the DNA TGTGCCAGCAGTGAATATCACACTGAAGCTTTCTTT. It codes for CASSEYHTEAFF.

This clone came up many times. J is TRBJ2-5 and V is TRBV21-1; the listed D gene, TRBD2, was not tested against the DNA. TRBV21-1 is deemed a pseudogene. This CDR3 has 15 residues. The CDR3 nucleotides read TGTGCCAGCAGCGCACTGACTAGTCTCGGGGAGACCCAGTACTTC. This translates into CASSALTSLGETQYF.

The chain couples TRBV6-1 to TRBJ1-1, with TRBD1 identical over 7 bases. CDR3 length: 13 amino acids. V gave up 2 bases and J gave up 3 bases; unmatched junction bases: 0. Germline assignment: CDR1 MNHNS and CDR2 SASEGT. CDR3 coding DNA: TGTGCCAGCAGTGAACAGGGGGACACTGAAGCTTTCTTT. This codes for CASSEQGDTEAFF.

The V and J genes are TRBV5-1 and TRBJ1-1, with TRBD1 as a possible D gene (5 bases). Germline CDR1 is SGHRS and CDR2 is YFSETQ. This CDR3 has 15 amino acids. The ends were cut back, 0 bases at V and 0 bases at J, with 9 bases in the middle. Written as DNA, the CDR3 is TGCGCCAGCAGCTTGGTTCCAGGGTTGAACACTGAAGCTTTCTTT. Amino acids: CASSLVPGLNTEAFF.

The V and J genes are TRBV2 and TRBJ2-3, with 7 nucleotides matching TRBD1. CDR1 SNHLY and CDR2 FYNNEI come from the germline V gene. CDR3 size: 16 residues. After removal of 0 bases from V and 0 bases from J, the junction contained 3 bases not matched to a gene. The CDR3 sequence: CASSEAVDRSTDTQYF. As DNA, the CDR3 is TGTGCCAGCAGTGAAGCGGTGGACAGGAGCACAGATACGCAGTATTTT.

The chain carries TRBV6-5 and TRBJ2-7, with D possibly being TRBD2 (5 bases). Germline CDR1 reads MNHEY; CDR2 reads SVGAGI. The CDR3 sequence is 12 residues long. Trimming removed 6 bases from V and 7 bases from J, with 13 bases in between. CDR3 region: CASSLYTGEQYF. CDR3 in DNA: TGTGCCAGCAGCCTATATACGGGGGAGCAGTACTTC.

The gene calls are TRBV7-3 and TRBJ2-1; 8 positions match TRBD2. CDR1 is SGHTA, CDR2 FQGTGA, per germline. V lost 2 bases, J lost 9 bases, and 9 bases stayed unmatched. The CDR3 totals 15 residues. The CDR3 coding sequence is TGTGCCAGCAGCTTATTTGGGCGGGGGGACGGTGAGCAGTTCTTC. Encoded protein: CASSLFGRGDGEQFF. Using reference TRBV7-3 and TRBJ2-1 for the parts outside the CDR3, the full variable domain is GAGVSQTPSNKVTEKGKYVELRCDPISGHTALYWYRQSLGQGPEFLIYFQGTGAADDSGLPNDRFFAVRPEGSVSTLKIQRTERGDSAVYLCASSLFGRGDGEQFFGPGTRLTVL.

The chain combines TRBV6-1 with TRBJ1-1, with D possibly matching TRBD1 (5 bases). Germline lookup yields CDR1 MNHNS and CDR2 SASEGT. CDR3 length: 14 amino acids. V lost 3 bases to trimming and J lost 5 bases, with 13 bases between them. CDR3 protein: CASSDGGSGTEAFF. The CDR3, as DNA: TGTGCCAGCAGTGACGGGGGATCAGGAACTGAAGCTTTCTTT.